The 9 T cell receptor beta chains below all came from one sample that was sequenced in a study of T cells in Graves' hyperthyroidism and ophthalmopathy. Using RNA transcripts as the source, TCR beta CDR3 regions were amplified. With the HTBI primer set, the TCR CDR3 went through a first round of RT-PCR. TCRdb redid the calling of the multiplex PCR reads with MiXCR, one entry per CDR3 protein. This sample carries roughly 520,000 distinct CDR3 sequences, around 22% of them seen once, and the ten largest clones take 10% to 12%. Sample: blood. The source of these receptors is a woman aged 25-40 years with Graves' ophthalmopathy.

This clonotype was found many times. The gene calls are TRBV24-1 and TRBJ1-5; maybe TRBD1 (5 bases). Germline-derived CDR1 and CDR2 are KGHDR and SFDVKD. The CDR3 contains 16 residues. V lost 2 bases and J lost 0, with 10 bases in between. The CDR3 nucleotides read TGTGCCACCAGTGATTCTGGGGCAGATAGCAATCAGCCCCAGCATTTT. Protein product: CATSDSGADSNQPQHF.

This clonotype came up many times. This chain links TRBV7-9 with TRBJ2-5; the D gene is possibly TRBD2 (6 bases). The V gene's germline CDR1 is SEHNR and CDR2 FQNEAQ (reference sequence). V lost 1 base to trimming and J lost 4 bases, with 10 bases between them. This CDR3 is built from 14 residues. The CDR3 spells CASSLDWRGETQYF. The CDR3 coding sequence is TGTGCCAGCAGCTTAGATTGGCGGGGAGAGACCCAGTACTTC.

This rearrangement joins TRBV6-1 to TRBJ1-1, with D unclear. Germline V CDR1 and CDR2: MNHNS, SASEGT. The CDR3 is made up of 16 amino acids. V was trimmed by 6 bases and J by 0 bases, leaving 17 bases between them. The CDR3 loop reads CASSPRTGIMNTEAFF. In DNA form, the CDR3 reads TGTGCCAGCAGCCCGCGGACCGGAATTATGAACACTGAAGCTTTCTTT.

Ten or more counts support this clonotype. J is TRBJ1-1 and V is TRBV20-1, with TRBD1 matching over 10 bases. Germline V gene sequence: CDR1 DFQATT, CDR2 SNEGSKA (reference sequence). This CDR3 has 14 residues. V lost 6 bases and J lost 3; bases outside the gene matches: 7. CDR3 sequence (DNA): TGCAGTGCCTTGGGACAGGGGAGGTACACTGAAGCTTTCTTT. Translating it yields CSALGQGRYTEAFF.

This clonotype was seen only a few times. Here the CDR3 reads CASSIDWGSGTEAFF. The CDR3 nucleotides are TGTGCCAGTAGTATAGATTGGGGGAGCGGCACTGAAGCTTTCTTT. This chain connects TRBV19 to TRBJ1-1; TRBD1 might be the D (5 bases). This CDR3 has 15 residues. CDR1 and CDR2 from the germline V gene are LNHDA and SQIVND (reference sequence). With 0 bases removed from V and 4 bases from J, the gap between germline ends came to 12 bases.

Notes on this clonotype: A much larger clone lies one base from this, so it may be a read error. The J gene is TRBJ2-5, the V gene TRBV20-1; D gene uncertain. V shed 0 bases and J shed 8 bases, with 10 bases lying between them. The CDR3 covers 12 residues. CDR1 is DFQATT and CDR2 is SNEGSKA in the germline V gene (reference sequence). The CDR3 region is CSARDHGDTQYF. In nucleotides, the CDR3 is TGCAGTGCTAGAGATCATGGAGATACCCAGTACTTC.

This clonotype has ten or more counts. The rearrangement uses TRBV27 and TRBJ2-7; weak D call: TRBD2 (5 bases). The germline CDR1 and CDR2 sequences are MNHEY and SMNVEV (reference sequence). V lost 2 bases, J lost 3 bases, and 11 bases lay in between. The CDR3 loop spans 14 amino acids. CDR3 sequence reads: CASSLGLARYEQYF. The CDR3, as DNA: TGTGCCAGCAGTTTAGGGCTAGCTCGCTACGAGCAGTACTTC.

The V gene is TRBV4-1, the J gene TRBJ1-3; no firm D call. Germline V gene sequence: CDR1 MGHRA, CDR2 YSYEKL. V lost 1 base to trimming and J lost 0 bases, with 13 bases between them. The length of the CDR3 is 17 residues. The CDR3 DNA follows: TGCGCCAGCAGCCAAGTAGGTCGGCAGAGCTCTGGAAACACCATATATTTT. Its protein is CASSQVGRQSSGNTIYF.

This clonotype occurred many times. This CDR3 reads CSVERETGANVLTF. CDR3 nucleotide sequence: TGCAGCGTTGAAAGGGAAACTGGGGCCAACGTCCTGACTTTC. The chain links TRBV29-1 to TRBJ2-6, with no clear D. The CDR3 consists of 14 residues. CDR1 is SQVTM and CDR2 is ANQGSEA in the germline V gene. The V and J ends lost 2 bases and 2 bases respectively, with 7 bases between them.